This T cell receptor (beta chain) comes out of a study of T cells in localized non-small cell lung cancer. A note on this clone: Its matching antigen is unknown.

General study findings and limits: Patients showing higher blood T cell density tended to see longer overall survival. The appearance of a median about 62 of the top 100 tumor clones was seen in adjacent lung. Heterogeneity remains possible, as sequencing covered one tumor region only. Uninvolved adjacent lung had the highest recorded T cell clonality, with tumor below it.

This CDR3 contains 17 residues. Germline CDR1 SGHRS, CDR2 YFSETQ. Trimming took 1 base from V and 1 from J, leaving 17 bases between them. Profiling relied on immunoSEQ multiplex PCR, and the TCRdb table lists in-frame clones only, not all of them. The data show tens of thousands of clones, 70% to 90% seen once. The receptor's source is a female donor older than 55 with stage I lung adenocarcinoma. The sequencing here drew on peripheral blood, taken before any cancer treatment. This chain joins TRBV5-1 and TRBJ1-1, with D perhaps TRBD1 (6 bases). Here the CDR3 DNA reads TGCGCCAGCAGCTTGTTGGCAACAGGGACCGGGAACACTGAAGCTTTCTTT. Residues: CASSLLATGTGNTEAFF.